The subject of this entry is one T cell receptor beta chain. Measured with immunoSEQ multiplex PCR; TCRdb has only the in-frame clones, and not every one. Here the sample spans about 73,000 clones, 84% being singletons. This CDR3 region has 15 residues. Germline V gene sequence: CDR1 DFQATT, CDR2 SNEGSKA (reference sequence). Losses at the gene ends were 3 bases for V and 4 bases for J; bases not matched to a gene: 6. The entry originates in a study of blood T cell repertoires in COVID-19. The source material was peripheral blood. The genes are TRBV20-1 and TRBJ2-2; 9 bases agree with TRBD2. The sequence was obtained from a human donor in a cohort sampled during active COVID-19. In DNA form, the CDR3 reads TGCAGTGCTAGTTCTGTAGCGGGGGTCACCGGGGAGCTGTTTTTT. As protein: CSASSVAGVTGELFF.